The clone carrying this T cell receptor beta chain came up once. Sorting separated CD4+ and CD8+ T cells out of PBMCs. This specimen belongs to a study of CD8+ T cells in alopecia areata. RNA extraction and reverse transcription yielded cDNA as sequencing template. Some clones are missing from TCRdb's copy, which holds only in-frame ones; the method was immunoSEQ multiplex PCR. The sample lists under 70,000 clones, roughly 57% occurring once. Germline trimming cut 5 bases from V and 4 bases from J; bases unmatched to any gene: 7. The CDR3 consists of 15 residues. Germline values: CDR1 GTSNPN, CDR2 SVGIG (reference sequence).

The TCR originated in a human donor with alopecia areata. The chain combines TRBV30 with TRBJ2-2; 10 bases match TRBD1. The sample in question was CD8+ T cells sorted from blood, obtained at week 0. CDR3 in amino acids: CAWDIGTGVTGELFF. The CDR3, as DNA: TGTGCCTGGGATATCGGGACAGGGGTCACCGGGGAGCTGTTTTTT.